This T cell receptor beta chain was identified during a study of neurological immune-mediated disorders. CDR3 length equals 16 residues. V dropped 4 bases and J dropped 7 bases, with 20 bases sitting between them. Germline V gene data show CDR1 as MGHRA and CDR2 as YSYEKL. Synthesis of cDNA was performed by 5'RACE using 10-nucleotide random UMIs. A single run covered 15-18 subjects with over 180 million TCR-beta sequences. Using its own MiXCR run on the 5' RACE reads, TCRdb lists one record per CDR3 protein. The repertoire consists of about 46,000 distinct CDR3 sequences, with around 2% occurring once and the leading ten covering around 2%. There are many counts of this clonotype. It is likely a read error, because the conserved phenylalanine at the end of the CDR3 is missing. Unsorted libraries used 2 million PBMCs kept at -80 degrees C.

This sequence joins TRBV4-1 and TRBJ2-1; possible D gene TRBD2, 5 bases. The clonotype originates from a woman aged 35 to 49 with multiple sclerosis. The material sequenced was PBMCs. The chain's CDR3 is CASSPYPGPPGNEQFY. CDR3 bases: TGCGCCAGCAGCCCTTATCCCGGGCCCCCGGGGAATGAGCAGTTCTAC.